Each of the 22 T cell receptor beta chains below was sequenced from the same sample in a study of T cell repertoires in cytomegalovirus infection. TCRdb re-called the reads with MiXCR, one entry per CDR3 protein. The table shows about 340,000 distinct CDR3 sequences, with under 35% occurring only once. Their specific antigens are unknown. Specimen: cultured PBMCs, collected from culture after CMV antigen stimulation. The receptors stem from a human donor in good health (CMV status not recorded). Some clones in this sample may be carry-over from other donors' samples.

V usage is TRBV7-9 and J usage is TRBJ1-1; D might be TRBD1 (6 bases). Germline loops: CDR1 SEHNR, CDR2 FQNEAQ (reference sequence). The CDR3 extends over 19 amino acids. With 4 bases removed from V and 1 base from J, the gap between germline ends came to 25 bases. The CDR3 DNA is TGTGCCAGCAGCTCACTACTCGCCGGGGTGGACAGACCGAACACTGAAGCTTTCTTT. Translating gives CASSSLLAGVDRPNTEAFF.

At least ten counts were recorded for this clonotype. V usage is TRBV5-4 and J usage is TRBJ1-2; D is perhaps TRBD1 (6 bases). The CDR3 extends over 13 amino acids. CDR1 is SGHNT, CDR2 YYREEE, per germline (reference sequence). The V end lost 1 base, the J end lost 3 bases, and 7 bases lay between the germline ends. CDR3 sequence (DNA): TGTGCCAGCAGCTTGCAGGGGTACTATGGCTACACCTTC. Translating gives CASSLQGYYGYTF.

This clonotype was seen ten or more times. The chain joins TRBV2 to TRBJ1-5; 8 bases align to TRBD1. The CDR3 contains 17 residues. V was clipped by 6 bases and J by 4 bases; unmatched bases: 14. Germline assignment: CDR1 SNHLY and CDR2 FYNNEI. The CDR3 DNA follows: TGTGCCAGCAGCCCCTCTCTCTGGACAGGGACGAATCAGCCCCAGCATTTT. Protein: CASSPSLWTGTNQPQHF.

The table lists this clonotype with many counts. V and J are TRBV7-6 and TRBJ1-5, with D possibly being TRBD1 (5 bases). The CDR3 is made up of 14 amino acids. The V gene lost 5 bases and the J gene lost 7 bases, with 15 bases spanning the gap. Germline CDR1 and CDR2: SGHVS and FNYEAQ. The CDR3 here is CASSRRSREQPQHF. The DNA of the CDR3 is TGTGCCAGCAGCCGAAGGTCCAGGGAGCAGCCCCAGCATTTT.

In this sample, this clonotype turned up a few times. This rearrangement joins TRBV7-8 to TRBJ2-5; D uncertain. The CDR3 is made up of 15 amino acids. Germline values: CDR1 SGHVS, CDR2 FQNEAQ. Trimming removed 2 bases at V and 5 bases at J, with 15 bases between. In DNA form, the CDR3 reads TGTGCCAGCAGCTTAATTGGCTTATCCCCGGAGACCCAGTACTTC. Protein product: CASSLIGLSPETQYF.

The rearrangement links TRBV20-1 to TRBJ2-1; 8 bases agree with TRBD2. CDR1 and CDR2 (germline): DFQATT, SNEGSKA (reference sequence). The CDR3 contains 16 residues. V was pared by 0 bases and J by 4 bases, with 8 bases of the junction left unmatched. The CDR3 bases are TGCAGTGCTAGAGATTCTTCCAGCGGGAGTTACAATGAGCAGTTCTTC. Amino acids: CSARDSSSGSYNEQFF.

The V gene is TRBV7-6, the J gene TRBJ2-7, with 9 bases that match TRBD1. Germline V gene data show CDR1 as SGHVS and CDR2 as FNYEAQ. V lost 4 bases and J lost 5; bases outside the gene matches: 12. The CDR3 loop spans 16 amino acids. CDR3 sequence reads: CASSSRDREDVDEQYF. The DNA of the CDR3 is TGTGCCAGCAGCTCCCGGGACAGGGAGGATGTGGACGAGCAGTACTTC.

The rearrangement joins TRBV9 to TRBJ2-5, with 10 bases lining up with TRBD2. Per germline, CDR1 SGDLS and CDR2 YYNGEE. Losses at the gene ends were 0 bases for V and 1 base for J; bases not matched to a gene: 6. The CDR3 is made up of 17 amino acids. CDR3 loop: CASSVDVTSGTQETQYF. The CDR3 nucleotides are TGTGCCAGCAGCGTAGACGTCACTAGCGGGACCCAAGAGACCCAGTACTTC.

This clonotype was seen many times. The chain couples TRBV7-8 to TRBJ1-5, with unresolved D. Trimming shortened V by 3 bases and J by 5 bases, and 8 bases separated the two germline ends. The germline V gene encodes CDR1 SGHVS and CDR2 FQNEAQ. The CDR3 has 13 amino acids. DNA for the CDR3: TGTGCCAGCAGCTTGTTATTGTATCAGCCCCAGCATTTT. Protein product: CASSLLLYQPQHF. Combining the CDR3 with reference TRBV7-8 and TRBJ1-5 gives the whole variable domain GAGVSQSPRYKVAKRGQDVALRCDPISGHVSLFWYQQALGQGPEFLTYFQNEAQLDKSGLPSDRFFAERPEGSVSTLKIQRTQQEDSAVYLCASSLLLYQPQHFGDGTRLSIL.

This clonotype showed up just a few times. The V and J genes are TRBV6-8 and TRBJ2-2; D gene ambiguous. This CDR3 contains 17 residues. V was pared by 1 base and J by 5 bases, with 17 bases between. CDR1 and CDR2 from the germline V gene are MNHGY and SAAAGT. CDR3 nucleotide sequence: TGTGCCAGCAGTTACTTCACTCTAAGGTCCGCTACCGGGGAGCTGTTTTTT. As protein: CASSYFTLRSATGELFF.

This chain joins TRBV20-1 and TRBJ2-1; 8 nucleotides match TRBD2. From germline, CDR1 is DFQATT and CDR2 SNEGSKA (reference sequence). The CDR3 loop spans 16 amino acids. The V and J ends lost 0 bases and 3 bases, in that order; junction bases with no gene match: 7. The CDR3, as DNA: TGCAGTGCTAGAGACCCCTGGCGGGGGGACTACAATGAGCAGTTCTTC. Translation: CSARDPWRGDYNEQFF.

DNA for the CDR3: TGCGCCAGCAGACAAGACTCAAGGGGAGGGTATGGCTACACCTTC. Its protein is CASRQDSRGGYGYTF. The genes are TRBV5-1 and TRBJ1-2, with TRBD1 as a possible D gene (5 bases). The V gene's germline CDR1 is SGHRS and CDR2 YFSETQ. The CDR3 is 15 residues long. V lost 5 bases and J lost 5, with 19 bases in between.

The chain recombines TRBV7-2 with TRBJ2-4; 10 bases are a match to TRBD1. V dropped 3 bases and J dropped 5; count of bases not matched to a gene: 13. Germline CDR1 and CDR2: SGHTA and FQGNSA. This CDR3 spans 18 amino acids. CDR3 sequence (DNA): TGTGCCAGCAGCTTGATCGGGACAGGGGACTTACTAGAAAACATTCAGTACTTC. This gives the protein CASSLIGTGDLLENIQYF.

This clonotype was detected ten times or more. The chain has TRBV7-8 and TRBJ2-1; the match to TRBD2 covers 12 bases. Germline loops: CDR1 SGHVS, CDR2 FQNEAQ. The CDR3 has 16 amino acids. With 3 bases clipped from V and 6 bases from J, the junction kept 6 bases outside the gene matches. The CDR3 region is CASSFSSGGAVNEQFF. The CDR3 DNA is TGTGCCAGCAGCTTCTCTAGCGGGGGGGCAGTCAATGAGCAGTTCTTC.

This sequence joins TRBV6-6 and TRBJ2-1; 13 nucleotides line up with TRBD2. Germline trimming cut 8 bases from V and 2 bases from J; bases unmatched to any gene: 6. The CDR3 extends over 16 amino acids. Germline V gene data show CDR1 as MNHNY and CDR2 as SVGAGI (reference sequence). The CDR3 region has the DNA TGTGCCAGCGTGGGACTAGCGGGATCAGCCTACAATGAGCAGTTCTTC. Protein: CASVGLAGSAYNEQFF.

This clonotype came up many times. The chain recombines TRBV3-1 with TRBJ2-2; D might be TRBD2 (6 bases). CDR1 is LGHDT, CDR2 YNNKEL, per germline (reference sequence). The CDR3 covers 16 residues. Trimming shortened V by 4 bases and J by 1 base, and 13 bases separated the two germline ends. DNA of the CDR3: TGTGCCAGCAGCCGGGTGGGAGGACGGAACACCGGGGAGCTGTTTTTT. It translates to CASSRVGGRNTGELFF.

This clonotype was counted a few times. The chain employs TRBV19 and TRBJ1-6; TRBD1 is a possible D gene (5 bases). Deletions cut 5 bases from V and 7 bases from J, with 9 bases between. The CDR3 loop spans 13 amino acids. Germline values: CDR1 LNHDA, CDR2 SQIVND (reference sequence). The DNA of the CDR3 is TGTGCCAGTAGTGTCGACAGAAATTCACCCCTCCACTTT. Its translation is CASSVDRNSPLHF.

With respect to this clonotype: At one boundary the junction diverges from the germline segment, which might be a read error. This chain connects TRBV5-1 to TRBJ2-7; 13 nucleotides align to TRBD2. Per the germline V gene, CDR1 is SGHRS and CDR2 is YFSETQ. The length of the CDR3 is 17 residues. CDR3 in DNA: TGCGCCAGCAGCTTGGGACTAGCGGGAGGCCCTCGCTACAAGCAGTACTTC. It codes for CASSLGLAGGPRYKQYF. The variable domain in full, with the rest retrieved from reference TRBV5-1 and TRBJ2-7, is KAGVTQTPRYLIKTRGQQVTLSCSPISGHRSVSWYQQTPGQGLQFLFEYFSETQRNKGNFPGRFSGRQFSNSRSEMNVSTLELGDSALYLCASSLGLAGGPRYKQYFGPGTRLTVT.

This clonotype was observed a few times. The rearrangement joins TRBV10-3 to TRBJ2-7, with a possible D match to TRBD2 (6 bases). The CDR3 consists of 13 residues. CDR1 and CDR2 (germline): ENHRY, SYGVKD. The germline V and J ends were trimmed by 6 bases and 6 bases, with 15 bases remaining between them. The CDR3 is CAIRDGGYGEQYF. The CDR3 bases are TGTGCCATCAGGGATGGGGGGTACGGCGAGCAGTACTTC.

Only a few counts were recorded for this clonotype. This chain joins TRBV10-3 and TRBJ2-5; 7 bases match TRBD2. V was pared by 2 bases and J by 5 bases, with 2 bases of the junction left unmatched. From germline, CDR1 is ENHRY and CDR2 SYGVKD. The CDR3 spans 13 residues. The CDR3 is CAISEVAGETQYF. The CDR3 DNA follows: TGTGCCATCAGTGAGGTAGCGGGTGAGACCCAGTACTTC.

This clonotype was seen more than once but under ten times. The chain employs TRBV6-8 and TRBJ2-7; D is ambiguous. V shed 5 bases and J shed 2 bases, with 13 bases lying between them. From germline, CDR1 is MNHGY and CDR2 SAAAGT. CDR3 length: 14 residues. The DNA of the CDR3 is TGTGCCAGCAGTGTCCAGGACGGAACCTACGAGCAGTACTTC. Its protein product is CASSVQDGTYEQYF.

This rearrangement joins TRBV7-4 to TRBJ2-3, with a possible D match to TRBD1 (6 bases). This CDR3 region has 16 residues. The germline gives CDR1 SGHVT, CDR2 SQSDAQ. Trimming removed 3 bases from V and 2 bases from J, with 15 bases in between. The CDR3 DNA follows: TGTGCCAGCAGCTTCCTCCGGGACACCTCCACAGATACGCAGTATTTT. This translates into CASSFLRDTSTDTQYF.